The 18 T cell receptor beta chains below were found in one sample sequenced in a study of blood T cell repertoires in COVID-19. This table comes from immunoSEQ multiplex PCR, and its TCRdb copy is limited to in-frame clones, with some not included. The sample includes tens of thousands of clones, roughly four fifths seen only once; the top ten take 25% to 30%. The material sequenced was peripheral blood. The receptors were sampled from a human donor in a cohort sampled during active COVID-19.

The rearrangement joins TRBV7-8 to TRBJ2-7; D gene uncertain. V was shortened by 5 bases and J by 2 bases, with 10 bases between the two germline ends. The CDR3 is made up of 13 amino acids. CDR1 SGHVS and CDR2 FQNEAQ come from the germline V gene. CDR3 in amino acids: CASSHGSTYEQYF. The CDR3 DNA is TGTGCCAGCAGCCACGGGTCTACCTACGAGCAGTACTTC.

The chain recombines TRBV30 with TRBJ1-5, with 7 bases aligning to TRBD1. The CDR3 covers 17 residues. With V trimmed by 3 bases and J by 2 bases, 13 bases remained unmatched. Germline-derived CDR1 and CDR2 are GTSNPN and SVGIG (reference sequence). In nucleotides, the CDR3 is TGTGCCTGGAGCAATCTAAGGGGGCCAGGGGGCAATCAGCCCCAGCATTTT. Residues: CAWSNLRGPGGNQPQHF.

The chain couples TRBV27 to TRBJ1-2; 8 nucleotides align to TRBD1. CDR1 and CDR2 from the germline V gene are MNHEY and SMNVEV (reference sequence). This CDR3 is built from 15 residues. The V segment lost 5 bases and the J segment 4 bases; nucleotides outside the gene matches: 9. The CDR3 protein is CASSPSDRAAYGYTF. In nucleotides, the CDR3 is TGTGCCAGCAGTCCCTCGGACAGGGCTGCCTATGGCTACACCTTC.

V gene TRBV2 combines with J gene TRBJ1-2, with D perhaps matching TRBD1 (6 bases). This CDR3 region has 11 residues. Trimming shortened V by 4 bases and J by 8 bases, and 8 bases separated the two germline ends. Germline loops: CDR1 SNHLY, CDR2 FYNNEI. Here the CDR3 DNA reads TGTGCCAGCAGTGGGGGGCTCGGCTACACCTTC. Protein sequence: CASSGGLGYTF. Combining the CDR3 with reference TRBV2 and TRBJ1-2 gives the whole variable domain EPEVTQTPSHQVTQMGQEVILRCVPISNHLYFYWYRQILGQKVEFLVSFYNNEISEKSEIFDDQFSVERPDGSNFTLKIRSTKLEDSAMYFCASSGGLGYTFGSGTRLTVV.

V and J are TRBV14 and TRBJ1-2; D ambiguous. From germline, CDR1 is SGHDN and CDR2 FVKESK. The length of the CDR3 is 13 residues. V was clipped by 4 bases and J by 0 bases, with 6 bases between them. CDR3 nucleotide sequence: TGTGCCAGCAGCCGGCAGACTAACTATGGCTACACCTTC. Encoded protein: CASSRQTNYGYTF.

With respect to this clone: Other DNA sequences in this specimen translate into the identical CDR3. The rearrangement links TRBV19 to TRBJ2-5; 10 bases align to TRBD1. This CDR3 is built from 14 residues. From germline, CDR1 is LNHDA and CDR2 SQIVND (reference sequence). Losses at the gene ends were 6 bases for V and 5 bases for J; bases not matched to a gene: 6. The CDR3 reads CASRDRGRGETQYF. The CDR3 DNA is TGTGCCAGTAGAGACAGGGGGCGTGGGGAGACCCAGTACTTC.

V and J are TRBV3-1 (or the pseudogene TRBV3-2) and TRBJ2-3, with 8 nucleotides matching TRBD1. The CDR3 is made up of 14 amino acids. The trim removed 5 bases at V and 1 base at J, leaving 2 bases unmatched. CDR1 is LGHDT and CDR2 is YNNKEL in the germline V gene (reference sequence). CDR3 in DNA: TGTGCCAGCAGCTCGGACAGGGGCACAGATACGCAGTATTTT. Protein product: CASSSDRGTDTQYF.

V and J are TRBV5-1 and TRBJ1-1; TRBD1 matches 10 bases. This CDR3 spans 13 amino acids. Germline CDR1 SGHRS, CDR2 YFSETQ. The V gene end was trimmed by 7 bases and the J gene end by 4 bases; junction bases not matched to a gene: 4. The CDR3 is CASLRDRGTEAFF. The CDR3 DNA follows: TGCGCCAGCCTACGGGACAGGGGCACTGAAGCTTTCTTT.

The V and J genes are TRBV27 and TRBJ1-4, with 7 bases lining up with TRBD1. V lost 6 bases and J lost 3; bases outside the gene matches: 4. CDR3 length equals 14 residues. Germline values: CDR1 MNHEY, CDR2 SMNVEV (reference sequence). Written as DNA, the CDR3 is TGTGCCAGCAGCGGGACAGCTTCTAATGAAAAACTGTTTTTT. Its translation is CASSGTASNEKLFF.

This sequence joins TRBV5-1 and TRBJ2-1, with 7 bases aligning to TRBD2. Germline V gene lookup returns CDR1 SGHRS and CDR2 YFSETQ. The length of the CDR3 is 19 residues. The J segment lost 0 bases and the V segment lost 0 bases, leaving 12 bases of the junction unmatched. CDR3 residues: CASSLARRGFSSSYNEQFF. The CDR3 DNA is TGCGCCAGCAGCTTGGCTAGGCGGGGGTTCTCCAGCTCCTACAATGAGCAGTTCTTC.

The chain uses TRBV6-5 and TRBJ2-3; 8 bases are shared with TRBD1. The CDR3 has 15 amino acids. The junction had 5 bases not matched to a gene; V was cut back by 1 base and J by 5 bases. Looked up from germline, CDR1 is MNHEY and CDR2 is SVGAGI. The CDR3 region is CASSYLTGAGDTQYF. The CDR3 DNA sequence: TGTGCCAGCAGTTACTTGACAGGGGCCGGAGATACGCAGTATTTT.

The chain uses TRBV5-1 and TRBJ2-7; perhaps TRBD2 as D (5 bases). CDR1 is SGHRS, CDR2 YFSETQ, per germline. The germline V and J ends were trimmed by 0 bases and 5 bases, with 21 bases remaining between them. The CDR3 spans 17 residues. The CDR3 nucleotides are TGCGCCAGCAGCTTGGAAATGGCGGCGGGCGGATCCCACGAGCAGTACTTC. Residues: CASSLEMAAGGSHEQYF.

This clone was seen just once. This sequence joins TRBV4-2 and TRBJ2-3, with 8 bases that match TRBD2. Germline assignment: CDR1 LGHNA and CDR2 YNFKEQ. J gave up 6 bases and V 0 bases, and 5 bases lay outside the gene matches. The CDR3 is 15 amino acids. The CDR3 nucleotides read TGTGCCAGCAGCCAAGATGGAGCGGGGGCTGATACGCAGTATTTT. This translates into CASSQDGAGADTQYF.

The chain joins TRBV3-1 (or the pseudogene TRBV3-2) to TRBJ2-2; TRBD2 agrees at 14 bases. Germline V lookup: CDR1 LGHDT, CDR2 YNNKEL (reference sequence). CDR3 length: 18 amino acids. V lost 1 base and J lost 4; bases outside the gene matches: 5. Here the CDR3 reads CASSQGLAGGQGTGELFF. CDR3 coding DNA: TGTGCCAGCAGCCAAGGACTAGCGGGGGGGCAAGGCACCGGGGAGCTGTTTTTT.

In DNA, the CDR3 is TGTGCCAGCAGCTTGTCACGGGGTCAAGGCGAGACCCAGTACTTC. Its translation: CASSLSRGQGETQYF. The gene calls are TRBV5-4 and TRBJ2-5, with D possibly TRBD2 on 5 matching bases. CDR1 SGHNT and CDR2 YYREEE come from the germline V gene (reference sequence). CDR3 length: 15 amino acids. Trimming took 1 base from V and 5 from J, leaving 15 bases between them.

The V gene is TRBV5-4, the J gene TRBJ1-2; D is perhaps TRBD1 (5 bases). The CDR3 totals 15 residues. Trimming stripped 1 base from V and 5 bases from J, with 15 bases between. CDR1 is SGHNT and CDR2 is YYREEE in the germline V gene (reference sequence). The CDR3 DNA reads TGTGCCAGCAGCTTGTCCGGGACTCAGCTGTATGGCTACACCTTC. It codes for CASSLSGTQLYGYTF.

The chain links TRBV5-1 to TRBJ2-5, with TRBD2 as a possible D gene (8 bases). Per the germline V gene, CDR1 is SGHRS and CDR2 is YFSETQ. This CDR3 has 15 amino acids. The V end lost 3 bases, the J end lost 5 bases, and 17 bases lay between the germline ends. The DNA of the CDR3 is TGCGCCAGCAGCTCCTGGACAGGCGGGAGGGAGACCCAGTACTTC. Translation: CASSSWTGGRETQYF.

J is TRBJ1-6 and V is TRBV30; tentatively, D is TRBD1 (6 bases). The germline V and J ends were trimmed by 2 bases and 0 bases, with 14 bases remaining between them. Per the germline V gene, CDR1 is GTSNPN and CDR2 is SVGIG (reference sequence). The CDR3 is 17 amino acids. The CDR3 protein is CAWSITGLSSYNSPLHF. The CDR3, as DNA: TGTGCCTGGAGTATTACAGGGTTAAGCTCCTATAATTCACCCCTCCACTTT.